A selection of T cell receptor beta chains follows, all from one sample in a study of blood T cells in healthy people across ages. TCRdb re-derived calls from the 5' RACE reads in MiXCR, one entry per CDR3 protein. This table holds about 730,000 distinct CDR3 sequences, roughly 47% found once. Sequencing used blood. These receptors all stem from a woman aged 60-75 years in good health. CDR3s include the opening cysteine and the closing phenylalanine or tryptophan. Fields, in order: J gene, clone size, D gene, V gene, CDR3 length, CDR3 protein, CDR3 DNA. D genes are given only for firm matches. For some rows the clone size is stated as once, few or many, or as a class when expanded; others skip it.

J: TRBJ2-7
size: -
D: TRBD1
V: TRBV24-1
length: 15
CDR3: CATSDPRQGHNEQYF
DNA: TGTGCCACCAGTGATCCCCGACAGGGACACAATGAGCAGTACTTC

J: TRBJ2-7
size: -
D: TRBD2
V: TRBV20-1
length: 15
CDR3: CSARAVERDSYEQYF
DNA: TGCAGTGCTAGAGCAGTGGAGCGGGACTCCTACGAGCAGTACTTC

J: TRBJ2-3
size: -
D: -
V: TRBV5-1
length: 14
CDR3: CASSYRERGDTQYF
DNA: TGCGCCAGCAGCTACAGGGAGAGGGGAGATACGCAGTATTTT

J: TRBJ2-5
size: -
D: TRBD2
V: TRBV7-9
length: 15
CDR3: CASRLAGGPSETQYF
DNA: TGTGCCAGCAGATTAGCGGGAGGGCCTTCGGAGACCCAGTACTTC

J: TRBJ2-1
size: -
D: TRBD2
V: TRBV7-3
length: 20
CDR3: CASSLGPPGRLAGLGEEQFF
DNA: TGTGCCAGCAGCTTGGGTCCTCCGGGGCGACTAGCGGGGCTTGGAGAGGAGCAGTTCTTC

J: TRBJ2-5
size: many
D: TRBD1
V: TRBV6-6
length: 15
CDR3: CASSSGTGGLETQYF
DNA: TGTGCCAGCAGTTCGGGGACAGGGGGCTTAGAGACCCAGTACTTC

J: TRBJ2-1
size: -
D: TRBD2
V: TRBV4-1
length: 15
CDR3: CASSQVPSGSDEQFF
DNA: TGCGCCAGCAGCCAAGTTCCTAGCGGGAGCGATGAGCAGTTCTTC

J: TRBJ2-5
size: -
D: TRBD2
V: TRBV20-1
length: 15
CDR3: CSARNAREDSKTQYF
DNA: TGCAGTGCTAGAAACGCGCGGGAGGACTCAAAGACCCAGTACTTC

J: TRBJ1-2
size: few
D: -
V: TRBV7-3
length: 12
CDR3: CASSISNYGYTF
DNA: TGTGCCAGCAGCATCTCTAACTATGGCTACACCTTC

J: TRBJ2-1
size: many
D: -
V: TRBV4-3
length: 15
CDR3: CASRYRSNSYNEQFF
DNA: TGCGCCAGCAGGTACCGTTCGAACTCCTACAATGAGCAGTTCTTC

J: TRBJ2-3
size: many
D: -
V: TRBV3-1
length: 14
CDR3: CASSQDSSTDTQYF
DNA: TGTGCCAGCAGCCAAGATTCCAGCACAGATACGCAGTATTTT

J: TRBJ1-2
size: -
D: TRBD1
V: TRBV6-6
length: 14
CDR3: CASSHGQGDYGYTF
DNA: TGTGCCAGCAGTCACGGACAGGGAGACTATGGCTACACCTTC

J: TRBJ2-3
size: -
D: -
V: TRBV20-1
length: 13
CDR3: CSASGDSTDTQYF
DNA: TGCAGTGCTAGCGGGGATAGCACAGATACGCAGTATTTT

J: TRBJ2-7
size: -
D: TRBD1
V: TRBV20-1
length: 16
CDR3: CSAREGRTGKSYEQYF
DNA: TGCAGTGCTAGAGAAGGTAGGACAGGGAAGTCCTACGAGCAGTACTTC

J: TRBJ2-3
size: -
D: -
V: TRBV24-1
length: 17
CDR3: CATSDFRTVGHTDTQYF
DNA: TGTGCCACCAGTGATTTCAGGACAGTCGGCCACACAGATACGCAGTATTTT

J: TRBJ2-1
size: few
D: TRBD2
V: TRBV11-2
length: 16
CDR3: CASSLEELAGYNEQFF
DNA: TGTGCCAGCAGCTTAGAAGAACTAGCGGGGTACAATGAGCAGTTCTTC

J: TRBJ2-1
size: -
D: -
V: TRBV20-1
length: 13
CDR3: CSAPPGGRNEQFF
DNA: TGCAGTGCTCCCCCCGGGGGCAGGAATGAGCAGTTCTTC

J: TRBJ2-7
size: -
D: -
V: TRBV28
length: 14
CDR3: CASSLLLASYEQYF
DNA: TGTGCCAGCAGTTTACTGCTAGCGTCCTACGAGCAGTACTTC

J: TRBJ1-6
size: -
D: -
V: TRBV20-1
length: 12
CDR3: CSAIQLDSPLHF
DNA: TGCAGTGCAATCCAGTTAGATTCACCCCTCCACTTT

J: TRBJ2-3
size: once
D: -
V: TRBV12-3/TRBV12-4
length: 17
CDR3: CASSLSVKTEGPGTQYF
DNA: TGTGCCAGCAGTTTATCTGTTAAAACGGAGGGCCCAGGTACGCAGTATTTT

J: TRBJ2-1
size: many
D: -
V: TRBV5-1
length: 13
CDR3: CASSPSAAEAEFF
DNA: TGCGCCAGCAGCCCCTCCGCAGCGGAGGCCGAGTTCTTC

J: TRBJ1-6
size: few
D: TRBD1
V: TRBV25-1
length: 13
CDR3: CATSQGENSPLHF
DNA: TGTGCCACCTCACAGGGGGAAAATTCACCCCTCCACTTT

J: TRBJ2-3
size: many
D: TRBD2
V: TRBV2
length: 15
CDR3: CASGSGTSGTDTQYF
DNA: TGTGCCAGCGGTTCCGGGACTAGCGGGACAGATACGCAGTATTTT

J: TRBJ2-1
size: -
D: -
V: TRBV5-6
length: 13
CDR3: CASSPTGAGEQFF
DNA: TGTGCCAGCAGCCCGACAGGTGCTGGGGAGCAGTTCTTC

J: TRBJ2-5
size: few
D: TRBD1
V: TRBV12-3/TRBV12-4
length: 15
CDR3: CASRRTGVRQETQYF
DNA: TGTGCCAGCAGACGGACAGGGGTGCGCCAAGAGACCCAGTACTTC

J: TRBJ2-7
size: -
D: TRBD2
V: TRBV7-8
length: 17
CDR3: CASSLVTSGGSYNEQYF
DNA: TGTGCCAGCAGCTTGGTAACTAGCGGGGGTTCCTACAATGAGCAGTACTTC

J: TRBJ1-2
size: once
D: -
V: TRBV29-1
length: 13
CDR3: CSVLQDGYYGYTF
DNA: TGCAGCGTTCTCCAAGACGGATACTATGGCTACACCTTC

J: TRBJ2-5
size: few
D: -
V: TRBV12-3/TRBV12-4
length: 14
CDR3: CASSSSQGRETQYF
DNA: TGTGCCAGCAGTTCCTCCCAGGGGAGGGAGACCCAGTACTTC

J: TRBJ2-7
size: few
D: -
V: TRBV20-1
length: 15
CDR3: CSARVPGRPSYEQYF
DNA: TGCAGTGCTAGAGTCCCAGGGAGGCCCAGCTACGAGCAGTACTTC

J: TRBJ2-5
size: -
D: -
V: TRBV20-1
length: 15
CDR3: CSARDQEDAPETQYF
DNA: TGCAGTGCTAGAGATCAGGAAGACGCTCCGGAGACCCAGTACTTC

J: TRBJ1-1
size: -
D: -
V: TRBV28
length: 16
CDR3: CASSLGFGTRNTEAFF
DNA: TGTGCCAGCAGTTTGGGTTTCGGGACGCGGAACACTGAAGCTTTCTTT

J: TRBJ1-5
size: few
D: TRBD1
V: TRBV4-1
length: 16
CDR3: CASSQEWTGLAQPQHF
DNA: TGCGCCAGCAGCCAAGAATGGACAGGGCTAGCACAGCCCCAGCATTTT

J: TRBJ1-1
size: few
D: -
V: TRBV2
length: 11
CDR3: CASSGGFEAFF
DNA: TGTGCCAGCAGTGGGGGATTTGAAGCTTTCTTT

J: TRBJ2-3
size: few
D: TRBD1
V: TRBV20-1
length: 13
CDR3: CSAGTGGTDTQYF
DNA: TGCAGTGCTGGGACAGGGGGTACAGATACGCAGTATTTT

J: TRBJ1-2
size: -
D: -
V: TRBV5-1
length: 15
CDR3: CASSSAPGLDYGYTF
DNA: TGCGCCAGCAGCTCTGCACCGGGACTGGACTATGGCTACACCTTC

J: TRBJ1-5
size: -
D: -
V: TRBV7-9
length: 16
CDR3: CASSGGGAISNQPQHF
DNA: TGTGCCAGTAGCGGGGGGGGGGCGATTAGCAATCAGCCCCAGCATTTT

J: TRBJ2-3
size: -
D: -
V: TRBV6-2/TRBV6-3
length: 13
CDR3: CASSSLITDTQYF
DNA: TGTGCCAGCAGTTCTTTGATAACAGATACGCAGTATTTT

J: TRBJ2-4
size: many
D: TRBD2
V: TRBV7-2
length: 16
CDR3: CASSPGLAEQRNIQYF
DNA: TGTGCCAGCAGCCCGGGACTAGCGGAGCAACGAAACATTCAGTACTTC

J: TRBJ2-1
size: -
D: TRBD2
V: TRBV4-3
length: 14
CDR3: CASSVGEGLSEQFF
DNA: TGCGCCAGCAGCGTAGGGGAGGGTCTCAGTGAGCAGTTCTTC

J: TRBJ2-3
size: -
D: -
V: TRBV7-6
length: 14
CDR3: CASSPTSGADTQYF
DNA: TGTGCCAGCAGCCCGACCTCAGGAGCAGATACGCAGTATTTT

J: TRBJ2-3
size: -
D: -
V: TRBV4-2
length: 16
CDR3: CASSQVETLATDTQYF
DNA: TGTGCCAGCAGCCAAGTGGAGACTCTCGCCACAGATACGCAGTATTTT

J: TRBJ1-2
size: -
D: -
V: TRBV25-1
length: 14
CDR3: CASSEYQGNYGYTF
DNA: TGTGCCAGCAGTGAATATCAAGGGAACTATGGCTACACCTTC

J: TRBJ2-1
size: -
D: TRBD1
V: TRBV3-1
length: 14
CDR3: CASRGQGVYNEQFF
DNA: TGTGCCAGCAGAGGACAGGGGGTCTACAATGAGCAGTTCTTC